These 2 T cell receptor beta chains were all obtained from the same sample, sequenced in a study of T cell responses to AZD1222 COVID-19 vaccine. Some clones are missing from TCRdb's copy, which holds only in-frame ones; the method was immunoSEQ multiplex PCR. The sample has around 130,000 clones; 85% to 90% are singletons. The specimen was peripheral blood, collected 28 days after the second AZD1222 dose. The source of these receptors is an adult who received the AZD1222 COVID-19 vaccine.

The chain combines TRBV7-9 with TRBJ2-7; the D gene could be TRBD1 or TRBD2 (5 bases each). Trimming removed 7 bases from V and 1 base from J, with 14 bases in between. The germline gives CDR1 SEHNR, CDR2 FQNEAQ (reference sequence). There are 14 residues in the CDR3. DNA for the CDR3: TGTGCCAGCATCCGAACGGGACGGTCCTACGAGCAGTACTTC. Its protein product is CASIRTGRSYEQYF.

The chain combines TRBV28 with TRBJ1-1; 8 bases line up with TRBD1. After removal of 5 bases from V and 1 base from J, the junction contained 6 bases not matched to a gene. Germline V gene lookup returns CDR1 MDHEN and CDR2 SYDVKM. This CDR3 comprises 15 residues. DNA of the CDR3: TGTGCCAGCAGTCCAGGGGGCTCAGGGAACACTGAAGCTTTCTTT. This encodes CASSPGGSGNTEAFF.